Listed here are 6 T cell receptor beta chains from one sample, sequenced in a study of blood T cell repertoires in COVID-19. Generated by immunoSEQ multiplex PCR, the TCRdb table keeps only in-frame clones and is missing some. The sample consists of 150,000 or so clones, under 80% of them appearing once. The sample consisted of peripheral blood. The source of these receptors is an elderly woman with acute or convalescent COVID-19.

This clone was observed once. V usage is TRBV28 and J usage is TRBJ2-3, with 7 bases matching TRBD2. CDR3 size: 14 residues. The V and J ends lost 9 bases and 5 bases, in that order; junction bases with no gene match: 11. From germline, CDR1 is MDHEN and CDR2 SYDVKM. CDR3: CASRMAGEEDTQYF. As DNA, the CDR3 is TGTGCCAGTCGGATGGCGGGGGAGGAAGATACGCAGTATTTT.

The gene calls are TRBV2 and TRBJ2-3, with 9 bases lining up with TRBD1. The CDR3 is made up of 17 amino acids. The V segment lost 0 bases and the J segment 4 bases; nucleotides outside the gene matches: 8. Per the germline V gene, CDR1 is SNHLY and CDR2 is FYNNEI. The CDR3 loop is CASSEALGTGLPDTQYF. The CDR3 DNA follows: TGTGCCAGCAGTGAAGCGCTCGGGACAGGGCTGCCAGATACGCAGTATTTT.

This chain links TRBV6-1 with TRBJ2-1, with 9 bases identical to TRBD2. The V segment lost 2 bases and the J segment 7 bases; nucleotides outside the gene matches: 9. CDR1 and CDR2 from the germline V gene are MNHNS and SASEGT. The CDR3 runs 16 residues. The chain's CDR3 is CASSEFTSGFGNEQFF. The CDR3 bases are TGTGCCAGCAGTGAATTTACTAGCGGGTTCGGTAATGAGCAGTTCTTC.

The CDR3 reads CASTRDYYEQYF. CDR3 nucleotides: TGTGCCAGCACCCGGGACTACTACGAGCAGTACTTC. The chain recombines TRBV6-5 with TRBJ2-7, with TRBD2 identical over 7 bases. The V segment lost 7 bases and the J segment 3 bases; nucleotides outside the gene matches: 3. Germline V gene lookup returns CDR1 MNHEY and CDR2 SVGAGI. The CDR3 has 12 amino acids.

This clone was detected only once. In DNA, the CDR3 is TGCGCCAGCAGTGAGTCGGGGGGAAGCGAGACCCAGTACTTC. Encoded protein: CASSESGGSETQYF. The chain is built from TRBV10-1 and TRBJ2-5; D is perhaps TRBD2 (6 bases). Germline V gene sequence: CDR1 WNHNN, CDR2 SYGVQD (reference sequence). The CDR3 has 14 residues. Trimming took 0 bases from V and 5 from J, leaving 10 bases between them.

This clone has only a few counts. V is TRBV19 and J is TRBJ1-1, with D tentatively TRBD1 (5 bases). V lost 4 bases and J 1 base, leaving 7 bases between the germline ends. The length of the CDR3 is 13 residues. The V gene's germline CDR1 is LNHDA and CDR2 SQIVND (reference sequence). The CDR3 loop reads CASSTDRNTEAFF. CDR3 DNA sequence: TGTGCCAGTAGTACAGACAGGAACACTGAAGCTTTCTTT.